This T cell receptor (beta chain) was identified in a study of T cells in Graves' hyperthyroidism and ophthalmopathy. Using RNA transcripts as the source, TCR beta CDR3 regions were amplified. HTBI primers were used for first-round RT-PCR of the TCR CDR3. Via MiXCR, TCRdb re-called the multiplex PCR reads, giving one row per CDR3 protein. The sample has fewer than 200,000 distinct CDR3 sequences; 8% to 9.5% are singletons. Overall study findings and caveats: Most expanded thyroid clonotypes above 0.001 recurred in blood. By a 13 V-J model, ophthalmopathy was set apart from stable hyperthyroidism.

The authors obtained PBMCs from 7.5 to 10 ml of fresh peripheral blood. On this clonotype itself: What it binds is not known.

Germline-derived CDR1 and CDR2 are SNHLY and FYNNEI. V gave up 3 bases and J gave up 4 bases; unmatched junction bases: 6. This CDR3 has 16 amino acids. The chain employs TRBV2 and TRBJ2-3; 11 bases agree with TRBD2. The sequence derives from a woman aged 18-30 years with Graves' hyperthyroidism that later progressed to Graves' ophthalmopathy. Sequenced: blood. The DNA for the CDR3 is TGTGCCAGCAGTGAGGTAGCGGGAGGGCAAGCAGATACGCAGTATTTT. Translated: CASSEVAGGQADTQYF.